The source of this T cell receptor beta chain is a study of T cell changes during pregnancy in multiple sclerosis. This CDR3 contains 15 residues. Trimming at V came to 5 bases and at J to 0 bases, leaving 4 bases not matched to a gene. Germline CDR1 and CDR2: PRHDT and FYEKMQ (reference sequence). This clone was detected once. This table comes from immunoSEQ multiplex PCR, and its TCRdb copy is limited to in-frame clones, with some not included. The repertoire holds 30,000 to 35,000 clones, over 75% seen once, with 9.5% to 15% in the top ten. The clonotype was recovered from a female donor with multiple sclerosis, enrolled in a pregnancy study. The source was CD8+ T cells from peripheral blood mononuclear cells, collected in the first trimester of pregnancy. The J gene is TRBJ2-3, the V gene TRBV13; TRBD1 agrees at 8 bases. CDR3: CASSQGAYSTDTQYF. In DNA form, the CDR3 reads TGTGCCAGCAGCCAGGGGGCGTATAGCACAGATACGCAGTATTTT.